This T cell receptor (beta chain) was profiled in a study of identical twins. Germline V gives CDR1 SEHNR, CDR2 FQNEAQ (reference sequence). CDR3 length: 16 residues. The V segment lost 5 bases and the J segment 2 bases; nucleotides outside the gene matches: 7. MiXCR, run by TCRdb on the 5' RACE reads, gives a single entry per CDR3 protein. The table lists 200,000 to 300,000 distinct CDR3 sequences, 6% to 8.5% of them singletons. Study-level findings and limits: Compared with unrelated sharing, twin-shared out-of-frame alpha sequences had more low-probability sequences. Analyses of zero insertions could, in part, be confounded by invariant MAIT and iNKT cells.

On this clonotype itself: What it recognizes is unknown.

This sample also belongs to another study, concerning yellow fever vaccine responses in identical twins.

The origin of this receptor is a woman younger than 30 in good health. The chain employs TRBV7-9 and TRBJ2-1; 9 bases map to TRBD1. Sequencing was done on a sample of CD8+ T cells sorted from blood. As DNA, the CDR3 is TGTGCCAGCAGCACTACCGGGACAGGGCCCTACAATGAGCAGTTCTTC. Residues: CASSTTGTGPYNEQFF.